One TCR beta chain is described in this entry. Its antigen is currently unknown. The length of the CDR3 is 15 residues. Germline V gene lookup returns CDR1 SGDLS and CDR2 YYNGEE. These data originate in a study of CXCR3-negative and CXCR3-positive naive CD8 T cells. Turning to the study itself: Each library held about 1.5 +/- 0.3 million TRB reads, approximately 130 million in total.

UMI-labeled 5' RACE yielded the TRB cDNA libraries. TCRdb re-called the 5' RACE reads, yielding one record per CDR3 amino acid sequence without DNA. The sample has more than 80,000 distinct CDR3 sequences, and its top ten clones hold roughly 0.89%. The study's findings and limits: TRB CDR3s were more hydrophobic in CXCR3-positive than in CXCR3-negative naive cells.

Sequencing used naive CXCR3+ CD8+ T cells from blood. Subset meaning: CD45RO-CCR7+CD27+CD95- naive CD8+ T cells expressing CXCR3 (TNR3+). The rearrangement joins TRBV9 to TRBJ2-1; the D call of TRBD1 rests on TCRdb alone, since no DNA is present to check it. The sequence was obtained from a human donor in good health. Some clones in this sample may be carry-over from other donors' samples. The CDR3: CASSVGRGWNNEQFF.